Following are 10 T cell receptor beta chains from one sample sequenced in a study of technical replicates of blood from several donors. The repertoire was sequenced with immunoSEQ multiplex PCR; TCRdb's copy has only in-frame clones and lacks some. The table has fewer than 85,000 clones, approximately 94% seen once; the top ten hold about 0.35%. The sample taken for sequencing was T cells isolated from PBMCs. The receptors come from a human donor in good health.

This chain joins TRBV27 and TRBJ1-5; D remains ambiguous. Deletions cut 3 bases from V and 5 bases from J, with 8 bases between. The germline gives CDR1 MNHEY, CDR2 SMNVEV (reference sequence). The CDR3 loop spans 13 amino acids. The CDR3 here is CASSFDFDQPQHF. The DNA for the CDR3 is TGTGCCAGCAGTTTCGACTTCGATCAGCCCCAGCATTTT.

The V call is TRBV7-9, the J call TRBJ2-7, with D tentatively TRBD1 (5 bases). CDR1 and CDR2 (germline): SEHNR, FQNEAQ (reference sequence). The CDR3 sequence is 13 residues long. Trimming removed 2 bases at V and 5 bases at J, with 10 bases between. The CDR3 region is CASSLSMGHEQYF. CDR3 coding DNA: TGTGCCAGCAGCTTATCCATGGGGCACGAGCAGTACTTC.

V is TRBV7-2 and J is TRBJ2-7, with 9 nucleotides matching TRBD1. Germline CDR1 and CDR2: SGHTA and FQGNSA. The CDR3 consists of 15 residues. V lost 1 base to trimming and J lost 5 bases; unmatched junction nucleotides: 6. This CDR3 is CASSLGGTGLNEQYF. As DNA, the CDR3 is TGTGCCAGCAGCTTAGGCGGGACAGGGTTGAACGAGCAGTACTTC.

This clone showed up just once. For the CDR3, the DNA is TGTGCCAGCAGCGTAGGGGGAGGGCCCCCAAATGAGCAGTTCTTC. Its protein is CASSVGGGPPNEQFF. The chain employs TRBV9 and TRBJ2-1, with 7 bases aligning to TRBD2. The CDR3 spans 15 residues. V was clipped by 0 bases and J by 7 bases; unmatched bases: 7. Germline V gene data show CDR1 as SGDLS and CDR2 as YYNGEE.

This sequence joins TRBV5-5 and TRBJ1-1, with D unresolved. CDR1 SGHKS and CDR2 YYEKEE come from the germline V gene (reference sequence). This CDR3 contains 13 residues. The germline V and J ends were trimmed by 4 bases and 4 bases, with 11 bases remaining between them. CDR3 amino acids: CASSAEPGTEAFF. The CDR3 nucleotides are TGTGCCAGCAGCGCAGAACCGGGCACTGAAGCTTTCTTT.

The chain uses TRBV15 and TRBJ2-2; possible D gene TRBD2, 6 bases. Germline CDR1 and CDR2: LNHNV and YYDKDF (reference sequence). V lost 0 bases and J lost 1, with 9 bases in between. The CDR3 runs to 16 residues. The CDR3 DNA follows: TGTGCCACCAGCAGAGATCTGGAGGGGAACACCGGGGAGCTGTTTTTT. It translates to CATSRDLEGNTGELFF.

The chain joins TRBV15 to TRBJ1-5; 7 bases align to TRBD1. CDR3 length equals 16 residues. V dropped 3 bases and J dropped 5; count of bases not matched to a gene: 10. CDR1 and CDR2 from the germline V gene are LNHNV and YYDKDF (reference sequence). The DNA of the CDR3 is TGTGCCACCAGCAGGGGAACCGGGACAGTCTATCAGCCCCAGCATTTT. Translation: CATSRGTGTVYQPQHF.

The chain is built from TRBV10-3 and TRBJ1-1; D not certain. V gave up 2 bases and J gave up 3 bases, with 7 bases separating them. There are 13 residues in the CDR3. CDR1 is ENHRY and CDR2 is SYGVKD in the germline V gene. This CDR3 is CAISEVSHTEAFF. For the CDR3, the DNA is TGTGCCATCAGTGAGGTGAGTCACACTGAAGCTTTCTTT.

The chain couples TRBV2 to TRBJ2-1, with a tentative D call TRBD1 (6 bases). The CDR3 sequence is 14 residues long. Trimming shortened V by 4 bases and J by 8 bases, and 15 bases separated the two germline ends. Germline CDR1 reads SNHLY; CDR2 reads FYNNEI. CDR3 sequence reads: CASSVGGEEYEQFF. Written as DNA, the CDR3 is TGTGCCAGCAGTGTAGGGGGAGAGGAATATGAGCAGTTCTTC.

The CDR3 sequence is CASSKRGSNRVQPQHF. The CDR3 coding sequence is TGTGCCAGCAGCAAAAGGGGTTCAAACAGGGTTCAGCCCCAGCATTTT. This chain links TRBV21-1 with TRBJ1-5; the table calls TRBD1, which could not be checked here. TRBV21-1 is tagged as a pseudogene. The CDR3 has 16 residues.